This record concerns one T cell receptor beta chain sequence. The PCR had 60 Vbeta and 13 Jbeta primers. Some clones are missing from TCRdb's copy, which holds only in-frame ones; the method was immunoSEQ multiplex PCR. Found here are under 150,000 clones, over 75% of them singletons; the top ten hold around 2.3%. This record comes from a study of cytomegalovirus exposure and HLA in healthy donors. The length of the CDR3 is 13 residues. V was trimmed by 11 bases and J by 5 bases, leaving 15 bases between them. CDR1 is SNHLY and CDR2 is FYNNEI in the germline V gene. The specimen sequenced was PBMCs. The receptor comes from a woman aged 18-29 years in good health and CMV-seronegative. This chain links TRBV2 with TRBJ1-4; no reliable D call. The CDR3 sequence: CASKGVTNEKLFF. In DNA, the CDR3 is TGTGCCTCAAAGGGAGTAACGAATGAAAAACTGTTTTTT.